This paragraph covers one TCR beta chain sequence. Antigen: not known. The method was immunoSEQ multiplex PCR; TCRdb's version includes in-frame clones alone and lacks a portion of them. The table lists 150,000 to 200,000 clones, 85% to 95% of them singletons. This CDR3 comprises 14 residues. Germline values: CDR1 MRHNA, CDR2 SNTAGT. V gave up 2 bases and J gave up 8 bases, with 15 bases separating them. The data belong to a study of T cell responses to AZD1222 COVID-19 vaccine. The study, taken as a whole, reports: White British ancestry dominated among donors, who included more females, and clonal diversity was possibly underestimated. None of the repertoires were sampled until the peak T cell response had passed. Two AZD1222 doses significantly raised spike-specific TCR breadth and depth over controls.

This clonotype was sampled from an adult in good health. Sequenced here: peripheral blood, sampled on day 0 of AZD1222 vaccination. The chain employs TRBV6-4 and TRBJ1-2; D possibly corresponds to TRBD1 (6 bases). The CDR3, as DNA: TGTGCCAGCAGTGACCCAGACAGGCTCTGGGGCTACACCTTC. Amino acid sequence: CASSDPDRLWGYTF.